This paragraph reports one T cell receptor (beta chain). Its matching antigen is unknown. This sample was taken from a study of post-analysis software for immune sequencing data. Findings and limits, study-wide: Patients carried 5 or 6 TRBV segments more frequently than controls did, and TRBV5-6, TRBV5-1 and TRBV20-1 were among them. When compared against controls, multiple sclerosis patients showed significantly lower normalized Chao1 diversity.

The germline CDR1 and CDR2 sequences are SGHTA and FQGNSA. V lost 6 bases, J lost 7 bases, and 13 bases lay in between. The CDR3 length is 13 residues. Each TCR beta cDNA library carried unique molecular identifiers. cDNA molecules numbering about 480,000 came from about 0.94 to 9.7 million T cells. TCRdb reprocessed the PCR reads with MiXCR, giving one entry per CDR3 protein. The sample holds 700,000 to 800,000 distinct CDR3 sequences, 30% seen once. This chain joins TRBV7-2 and TRBJ1-5; TRBD1 is a possible D gene (5 bases). This receptor was identified in a girl aged 5-17 years with multiple sclerosis. Sequencing was done on a sample of blood. CDR3 in DNA: TGTGCCAGCAGTCTAAAAGGGACCCAGCCCCAGCATTTT. Its protein product is CASSLKGTQPQHF. Variable domain in full (rest from reference TRBV7-2 and TRBJ1-5): GAGVSQSPSNKVTEKGKDVELRCDPISGHTALYWYRQSLGQGLEFLIYFQGNSAPDKSGLPSDRFSAERTGGSVSTLTIQRTQQEDSAVYLCASSLKGTQPQHFGDGTRLSIL.